What follows describes a single TCR beta chain. PCR primers comprised 60 Vbeta and 13 Jbeta primers. Assay used: immunoSEQ multiplex PCR; TCRdb lists only in-frame clones, some missing. The top ten clones hold roughly 1.6% of a sample with 150,000 to 200,000 clones, about 80% of them seen once. Trimming removed 3 bases at V and 0 bases at J, with 9 bases between. Germline values: CDR1 SNHLY, CDR2 FYNNEI. The CDR3 is 15 amino acids. The data were taken from a study of cytomegalovirus exposure and HLA in healthy donors. About the study: Membership in the Caucasian-associated ancestry cluster was found for around 81% of 300 to 500 genotyped donors.

This chain connects TRBV2 to TRBJ1-5; no reliable D call. This clonotype was sampled from a girl aged 10-17 years in good health and CMV-seropositive. The sample was PBMCs. CDR3 DNA sequence: TGTGCCAGCAGTGATCCCAGGTATAGCAATCAGCCCCAGCATTTT. Translating it yields CASSDPRYSNQPQHF.